Sequencing of this T cell receptor (beta chain) was carried out in a study of blood T cell repertoires in COVID-19 (dated by TCRdb to the early 2020s). Looking at the study overall: Samples covering the acute and convalescent phases of COVID-19 were provided by collaborators in the United States, Italy and Spain. The material from the prospective study consisted of cDNA or gDNA derived from T cells, B-cell-depleted T cells, or PBMCs. Subjects who had been exposed to COVID-19, were actively infected with it, or had recovered from it provided the deeply sampled blood TCRbeta repertoires that made up the dataset. The repertoires were made available in a free public database intended to serve as a resource for research on the immune response to SARS-CoV-2. Samples came from the ongoing ImmuneRACE study (first 160 participants) plus 1,254 subjects from 6 global collaborators. Sample metadata almost always included a de-identified subject ID, COVID-19 status, age in years and sex. Where HLA class I and class II types were available, the types were taken from metadata supplied by the sample provider, not from assay-based typing. Study-level results and caveats: The quantity of clinical and demographic metadata differed by source and by participant and was supplied without curation.

TCRbeta CDR3 regions were amplified from genomic DNA by means of the immunoSEQ Assay, a bias-controlled multiplex PCR. The study's own analysis went as follows. The number of nucleated cells in each sample was estimated by amplification of reference gene primers within the assay. To quantify the absolute abundance of each unique TCRbeta CDR3 rearrangement, sequence reads were collapsed and filtered. Productive Simpson clonality was computed per sample as the square root of Simpson's diversity index over productive rearrangements. TCRdb retrieved this table from immuneACCESS and kept in-frame rearrangements only. Not all clones are present; in checked studies, unresolved V genes account for under half, and no reason is known for the remainder. The V and J calls and clone size come from that table; D and trimming were worked out from the DNA. The sample table holds over 200,000 clones, of which 85% were seen once. The ten most abundant clones make up around 20% of the sample.

Compared with germline, V lacks 7 bases and J lacks 4 bases; bases without a gene match: 9. CDR1 is given as LNHDA and CDR2 as SQIVND, both from the germline V gene (reference sequence). The CDR3 contains 14 residues, cysteine and phenylalanine counted. This entry keeps only the CDR3 DNA: 42 bases, framed from base 1. This clone was counted only a few times. Its antigen is not yet known. No qualities accompany the bases; no much larger clone lies one base away. Participants in the prospective study were enrolled through a virtual design, were aged about 18 to 100 years, and lived in roughly 24 United States geographic areas. To assign participants to cohorts, the prospective study relied on clinical history that participants themselves reported in a screening survey and a study questionnaire. Recovered participants in ImmuneRACE Cohort 3 were defined as having two consecutive negative NP/OP PCR tests, clearance from a healthcare professional, or resolution of symptoms. In the prospective study, whole blood, serum and a nasopharyngeal or oropharyngeal swab were collected from each participant by mobile phlebotomists. Additional blood draws and questionnaires over an approximately two-month period could optionally be provided by prospective study participants. Prospective study blood samples were shipped either frozen or at room temperature before DNA extraction.

The sequence was obtained from a man aged 35 to 55 who had recovered from COVID-19. The sample consisted of PBMCs or T cells enriched from blood (not recorded which). The chain was built from TRBV19 and TRBJ1-2; 7 bases in the junction line up with TRBD1. The CDR3 protein: CASIPQGVGYGYTF. The nucleotide sequence reads TGTGCCAGTATTCCCCAGGGGGTTGGCTATGGCTACACCTTC.